The 24 T cell receptor beta chains below come from one sample, sequenced in a study of T cells after posttransplantation cyclophosphamide. Sequencing used immunoSEQ multiplex PCR; TCRdb keeps in-frame clones, though not all of them. The sample gives roughly 3,100 clones, 84% of which show up once; 20% to 25% is in the top ten. The specimen was CD8+ T cells sorted from bone marrow. These receptors were taken from an older woman in good health, CMV-negative, and a related stem cell transplant donor.

The chain employs TRBV15 and TRBJ2-3; tentative D call: TRBD1 (5 bases). Germline CDR1 reads LNHNV; CDR2 reads YYDKDF (reference sequence). The CDR3 has 13 residues. V shed 5 bases and J shed 6 bases, with 12 bases lying between them. The DNA for the CDR3 is TGTGCCACCAGCGGGGCCAGGGCCGATACGCAGTATTTT. As protein: CATSGARADTQYF.

V and J are TRBV6-1 and TRBJ2-1, with D perhaps matching TRBD1 (6 bases). Trimming took off 2 bases at V and 2 bases at J, with 13 bases between the two ends. The CDR3 length is 16 residues. Germline-derived CDR1 and CDR2 are MNHNS and SASEGT. CDR3: CASSETGTNPYNEQFF. CDR3 bases: TGTGCCAGCAGTGAAACAGGGACCAACCCCTACAATGAGCAGTTCTTC.

The V gene is TRBV7-9, the J gene TRBJ2-5; 16 bases match TRBD2. Germline CDR1 and CDR2: SEHNR and FQNEAQ (reference sequence). J was trimmed by 2 bases and V by 4 bases; bases with no gene match: 4. The CDR3 has 17 amino acids. The CDR3 sequence is CASSSGLAGGRQETQYF. The CDR3 nucleotides read TGTGCCAGCAGCTCGGGACTAGCGGGGGGGCGGCAAGAGACCCAGTACTTC.

This clone was recorded only once. The chain joins TRBV4-1 to TRBJ1-2, with D maybe TRBD1 (6 bases). The CDR3 has 15 amino acids. V was trimmed by 4 bases and J by 4 bases, leaving 16 bases between them. Germline values: CDR1 MGHRA, CDR2 YSYEKL. The CDR3 coding sequence is TGCGCCAGCAGCCTAAGAGTAGGGGGAGCCTATGGCTACACCTTC. This sequence encodes CASSLRVGGAYGYTF.

The chain is built from TRBV28 and TRBJ2-7; 7 bases fit TRBD1. This CDR3 has 14 residues. Germline CDR1 MDHEN, CDR2 SYDVKM. Germline trimming cut 6 bases from V and 0 bases from J; bases unmatched to any gene: 5. The CDR3 coding sequence is TGTGCCAGCAGCAAGACAGGGTTCTCCTACGAGCAGTACGTC. It encodes CASSKTGFSYEQYV.

The genes are TRBV18 and TRBJ2-1; 14 bases are shared with TRBD2. This CDR3 has 17 amino acids. Trimming took 3 bases from V and 4 from J; bases not matched to a gene: 5. Germline V CDR1 and CDR2: KGHSH, LQKENI. The CDR3 sequence is CASSPRLAGGGYNEQFF. Here the CDR3 DNA reads TGTGCCAGCTCACCCCGACTAGCGGGAGGGGGTTACAATGAGCAGTTCTTC.

This clone has a handful of counts. The rearrangement links TRBV10-3 to TRBJ1-1; 7 bases map to TRBD1. Germline V CDR1 and CDR2: ENHRY, SYGVKD. The ends lost 7 bases at V and 4 bases at J; junction bases unmatched: 3. This CDR3 has 12 residues. The DNA of the CDR3 is TGTGCCATCAATCAGGGGGGCACTGAAGCTTTCTTT. Residues: CAINQGGTEAFF.

The CDR3 here is CASFSSSYEQYF. CDR3 nucleotide sequence: TGTGCCAGCTTTTCTAGCTCCTACGAGCAGTACTTC. This chain uses TRBV27 with TRBJ2-7; D gene ambiguous. The germline CDR1 and CDR2 sequences are MNHEY and SMNVEV (reference sequence). The V gene lost 8 bases and the J gene lost 0 bases, with 8 bases spanning the gap. The CDR3 is made up of 12 amino acids.

The gene calls are TRBV15 and TRBJ2-1; 9 bases are shared with TRBD2. CDR1 is LNHNV and CDR2 is YYDKDF in the germline V gene (reference sequence). This CDR3 is 16 amino acids long. The trim removed 0 bases at V and 4 bases at J, leaving 4 bases unmatched. CDR3 nucleotides: TGTGCCACCAGCAGAGAGGGACTAGCTGTTTACAATGAGCAGTTCTTC. This translates into CATSREGLAVYNEQFF.

The genes are TRBV7-9 and TRBJ2-7, with 10 bases matching TRBD1. The CDR3 runs to 15 residues. The germline V gene has CDR1 SEHNR and CDR2 FQNEAQ (reference sequence). V dropped 5 bases and J dropped 4; count of bases not matched to a gene: 8. The CDR3 region is CASSIGTGEGYEQYV. CDR3 in DNA: TGTGCCAGCAGCATCGGGACAGGGGAAGGTTACGAGCAGTACGTC.

The V call is TRBV7-9, the J call TRBJ1-1; D possibly corresponds to TRBD1 (6 bases). This CDR3 has 15 amino acids. The V and J ends lost 5 bases and 5 bases respectively, with 18 bases between them. CDR1 and CDR2 (germline): SEHNR, FQNEAQ (reference sequence). The CDR3 reads CASSAFPEGETEAFF. The CDR3 DNA sequence: TGTGCCAGCAGCGCTTTCCCCGAGGGGGAAACTGAAGCTTTCTTT.

The chain combines TRBV4-3 with TRBJ2-3, with 12 bases aligning to TRBD2. The trim removed 0 bases at V and 2 bases at J, leaving 3 bases unmatched. Germline-derived CDR1 and CDR2 are LGHNA and YSLEER. The CDR3 consists of 17 residues. CDR3 in DNA: TGCGCCAGCAGCCAAGAAAGGACTAGCGGGACCACAGATACGCAGTATTTT. It translates to CASSQERTSGTTDTQYF.

The genes are TRBV9 and TRBJ2-7, with D maybe TRBD2 (6 bases). The CDR3 runs 15 residues. In germline, CDR1 is SGDLS, CDR2 YYNGEE. V dropped 4 bases and J dropped 0 bases, with 14 bases sitting between them. CDR3 in DNA: TGTGCCAGCAGCCCGGGGGACTCACCCTCCTACGAGCAGTACTTC. Its protein product is CASSPGDSPSYEQYF.

CDR3 in DNA: TGCGCCAGCAGCCCGCTAGGGACAGGGGGGTCAGATACGCAGTATTTT. This codes for CASSPLGTGGSDTQYF. The chain has TRBV4-1 and TRBJ2-3, with 11 bases identical to TRBD1. V shed 4 bases and J 4 bases; nucleotides not matched to a gene: 7. Per germline, CDR1 MGHRA and CDR2 YSYEKL. CDR3 size: 16 residues.

This chain joins TRBV15 and TRBJ1-1; D gene uncertain. The V end was cut by 3 bases, the J end by 1 base, with 9 bases between. Germline CDR1 and CDR2: LNHNV and YYDKDF (reference sequence). This CDR3 spans 14 amino acids. The chain's CDR3 is CATSSVLSNTEAFF. CDR3 DNA: TGTGCCACCAGCAGTGTCCTTTCGAACACTGAAGCTTTCTTT.

The V and J genes are TRBV27 and TRBJ2-1, with D possibly matching TRBD1 (6 bases). The V and J ends lost 4 bases and 10 bases respectively, with 11 bases between them. The CDR3 is made up of 12 amino acids. Germline CDR1 is MNHEY and CDR2 is SMNVEV (reference sequence). For the CDR3, the DNA is TGTGCCAGCAGTTATGAGGGGGTAGAGCAGTTCTTC. Amino acids: CASSYEGVEQFF.

This clone was observed a single time. The V gene is TRBV2, the J gene TRBJ1-1; TRBD1 matches 8 bases. The CDR3 is 17 residues long. J gave up 5 bases and V 4 bases, and 15 bases lay outside the gene matches. Germline CDR1 reads SNHLY; CDR2 reads FYNNEI. The CDR3 DNA follows: TGTGCCAGCAGTGGATGGGCAGGGGGCAGCTTGAGGACTGAAGCTTTCTTT. It is translated as CASSGWAGGSLRTEAFF.

V gene TRBV7-9 combines with J gene TRBJ2-3, with D tentatively TRBD1 (5 bases). V lost 5 bases, J lost 1 base, and 16 bases lay in between. Germline V CDR1 and CDR2: SEHNR, FQNEAQ (reference sequence). CDR3 size: 16 residues. The CDR3 spells CASSAGQHTGTDTQYF. In nucleotides, the CDR3 is TGTGCCAGCAGCGCTGGACAACATACAGGCACAGATACGCAGTATTTT.

This chain connects TRBV6-5 to TRBJ1-6; D gene unclear. Per germline, CDR1 MNHEY and CDR2 SVGAGI. The length of the CDR3 is 16 residues. Trimming removed 0 bases from V and 0 bases from J, with 6 bases in between. CDR3 loop: CASSYSTGSYNSPLHF. CDR3 bases: TGTGCCAGCAGTTACTCGACTGGCTCCTATAATTCACCCCTCCACTTT.

For the CDR3, the DNA is TGTGCCAGTACGGGGAGCGGGGACAAATACAATGAGCAGTTCTTC. Translating it yields CASTGSGDKYNEQFF. This chain links TRBV19 with TRBJ2-1, with D possibly matching TRBD2 (7 bases). Trimming shortened V by 7 bases and J by 4 bases, and 17 bases separated the two germline ends. CDR1 LNHDA and CDR2 SQIVND come from the germline V gene (reference sequence). The CDR3 is 15 residues long.

This clone was detected only a few times. The gene calls are TRBV10-3 and TRBJ1-5; 7 bases are a match to TRBD1. Germline V gene sequence: CDR1 ENHRY, CDR2 SYGVKD. The CDR3 consists of 15 residues. J lost 3 bases, V lost 2 bases, and 4 bases had no gene match. CDR3 protein: CAISELTGTNQPQHF. Written as DNA, the CDR3 is TGTGCCATCAGTGAGCTGACAGGGACCAATCAGCCCCAGCATTTT.

The chain couples TRBV29-1 to TRBJ2-5; D is possibly TRBD1 (5 bases). This CDR3 is 12 amino acids long. The V end was cut by 4 bases, the J end by 5 bases, with 11 bases between. From germline, CDR1 is SQVTM and CDR2 ANQGSEA. The CDR3, as DNA: TGCAGCGTTGGACAGTACCCTGAGACCCAGTACTTC. Translation gives CSVGQYPETQYF.

The V call is TRBV10-3, the J call TRBJ2-1; TRBD1 matches 7 bases. J was trimmed by 13 bases and V by 0 bases; bases with no gene match: 21. Germline V gene lookup returns CDR1 ENHRY and CDR2 SYGVKD. The length of the CDR3 is 18 residues. The CDR3 DNA reads as TGTGCCATCAGTGAGTCGGTGGAAAAACTGACAGGGAAAGTTAATCAGTTCTTC. It specifies CAISESVEKLTGKVNQFF.

The chain recombines TRBV6-5 with TRBJ2-5; D may be TRBD1 (6 bases). The CDR3 loop spans 12 amino acids. Germline CDR1 reads MNHEY; CDR2 reads SVGAGI. V was cut by 7 bases and J by 5 bases, with 11 bases left in between. The CDR3 spells CASNLRGETQYF. Written as DNA, the CDR3 is TGTGCCAGCAATCTAAGGGGGGAGACCCAGTACTTC.